A selection of T cell receptor beta chains follows, all from one sample in a study of T cell responses to AZD1222 COVID-19 vaccine. Libraries were prepared by immunoSEQ multiplex PCR; TCRdb keeps only in-frame clonotypes and omits some of them. The sample has about 150,000 clones, about 87% seen once. The source was peripheral blood, collected on day 0 of AZD1222 vaccination. The receptors stem from an adult in good health. Both conserved end residues are part of each CDR3. D genes are given only for firm matches. Only some rows state a clone size, as once, few, many or a class for expanded clones.

>TRBV18|TRBD1|TRBJ2-5|once
CASSPGQGYVAQYF
TGTGCCAGCTCGCCGGGACAGGGGTATGTCGCCCAGTACTTC
>TRBV28|-|TRBJ1-5|-
CASSLIGGGQSQPQHF
TGTGCCAGCAGTTTAATCGGGGGTGGTCAATCTCAGCCCCAGCATTTT
>TRBV6-5|-|TRBJ2-7|-
CASSGGSSRYEQYF
TGTGCCAGCAGCGGGGGAAGTAGCAGATACGAGCAGTACTTC
>TRBV6-2/TRBV6-3|-|TRBJ2-7|-
CASSYGGRTYEQYF
TGTGCCAGCAGTTATGGGGGGCGAACCTACGAGCAGTACTTC
>TRBV11-2|-|TRBJ1-6|-
CASSLGTPPSPLHF
TGTGCCAGCAGCTTAGGGACCCCCCCATCACCCCTCCACTTT
>TRBV6-5|TRBD1|TRBJ1-2|-
CASSYQGGGYTF
TGTGCCAGCAGTTACCAGGGGGGCGGCTACACCTTC
>TRBV28|-|TRBJ1-1|-
CASSLVTGSNTEAFF
TGTGCCAGCAGTTTGGTCACAGGGTCGAACACTGAAGCTTTCTTT
>TRBV11-2|-|TRBJ1-1|-
CASSPQGNTEAFF
TGTGCCAGCAGCCCTCAGGGTAACACTGAAGCTTTCTTT
>TRBV12-5|-|TRBJ2-7|once
CASGFGGPYEQYF
TGTGCTAGTGGTTTCGGGGGCCCCTACGAGCAGTACTTC
>TRBV18|-|TRBJ1-1|-
CASSRGGLMNTEAFF
TGTGCCAGCTCACGAGGGGGGCTTATGAACACTGAAGCTTTCTTT
>TRBV7-2|TRBD1|TRBJ2-1|-
CASSSGGTGSYNEQFF
TGTGCCAGCAGCTCCGGCGGGACAGGGTCCTACAATGAGCAGTTCTTC
>TRBV12-3/TRBV12-4|-|TRBJ1-1|once
CASRSGNTEAFF
TGTGCCAGCAGATCGGGGAACACTGAAGCTTTCTTT
>TRBV6-5|-|TRBJ1-5|-
CASSRGTARDQPQHF
TGTGCCAGCAGTCGAGGGACCGCGAGAGATCAGCCCCAGCATTTT
>TRBV5-1|-|TRBJ1-1|-
CASSLSAGDAAEAFF
TGCGCCAGCAGCTTATCCGCAGGGGACGCGGCTGAGGCTTTCTTT
>TRBV11-2|TRBD1|TRBJ2-2|-
CASSLGDSYTGELFF
TGTGCCAGCAGTCTGGGGGACAGCTACACCGGGGAGCTGTTTTTT
>TRBV6-2/TRBV6-3|-|TRBJ2-2|-
CASSWNTGELFF
TGTGCCAGCAGCTGGAACACCGGGGAGCTGTTTTTT
>TRBV5-4|-|TRBJ1-1|-
CASRPMDTNTEAFF
TGTGCCAGCAGACCCATGGATACCAACACTGAAGCTTTCTTT
>TRBV19|-|TRBJ2-2|once
CASSLGSTGELFF
TGTGCCAGTAGTTTGGGGAGCACCGGGGAGCTGTTTTTT
>TRBV6-6|TRBD1|TRBJ2-2|-
CASNTGGLRTGELFF
TGTGCCAGCAACACAGGGGGCCTTAGAACCGGGGAGCTGTTTTTT
>TRBV5-1|-|TRBJ2-2|-
CASSLETVGELFF
TGCGCCAGCAGCTTGGAAACCGTCGGGGAGCTGTTTTTT
>TRBV6-1|TRBD1|TRBJ1-2|-
CASSEGTGDGYTF
TGTGCCAGCAGTGAAGGGACAGGGGATGGCTACACCTTC
>TRBV7-8|-|TRBJ2-5|-
CASSLALVKWRGQETQYF
TGTGCCAGCAGCTTAGCGCTAGTCAAATGGAGGGGGCAAGAGACCCAGTACTTC
>TRBV7-9|TRBD1|TRBJ2-7|-
CASSPQGQGLYEQYF
TGTGCCAGCAGCCCCCAGGGACAGGGCTTATACGAGCAGTACTTC
>TRBV6-6|TRBD1|TRBJ1-3|-
CASSPVYGRGRSSTIYF
TGTGCCAGCAGTCCCGTTTACGGCAGGGGGCGAAGTAGCACCATATATTTT
>TRBV19|-|TRBJ1-1|-
CASSIGRVGRTEAFF
TGTGCCAGTAGTATAGGCAGGGTTGGAAGGACTGAAGCTTTCTTT
>TRBV28|-|TRBJ1-3|-
CASSPTDSGNTIYF
TGTGCCAGCAGTCCCACGGACAGCGGAAACACCATATATTTT
>TRBV25-1|TRBD1|TRBJ2-7|few
CASSEDRARYEQYF
TGTGCCAGCAGTGAAGACAGGGCGCGATACGAGCAGTACTTC
>TRBV2|-|TRBJ1-5|few
CASRATGLSNQPQHF
TGTGCCAGCAGGGCTACAGGACTTAGCAATCAGCCCCAGCATTTT
>TRBV28|TRBD1|TRBJ1-1|-
CASSTGDRGYTEAFF
TGTGCCAGCAGCACCGGGGACAGGGGGTACACTGAAGCTTTCTTT
>TRBV27|-|TRBJ1-2|-
CASSPAGRSGYTF
TGTGCCAGCAGTCCCGCGGGGCGGAGCGGCTACACCTTC
>TRBV7-9|-|TRBJ1-1|-
CASSLVGGSGAEAFF
TGTGCCAGCAGCTTAGTAGGAGGGTCCGGGGCTGAAGCTTTCTTT
>TRBV5-8|TRBD2|TRBJ2-6|-
CASSWEGGRANVLTF
TGTGCCAGCAGCTGGGAGGGTGGCCGGGCCAACGTCCTGACTTTC
>TRBV19|TRBD1|TRBJ1-2|-
CASSIRTGTRSNYGYTF
TGTGCCAGTAGTATAAGGACAGGGACCCGGTCTAACTATGGCTACACCTTC
>TRBV2|-|TRBJ2-5|-
CASSLTTKETQYF
TGTGCCAGCAGTTTAACTACCAAAGAGACCCAGTACTTC
>TRBV6-6|-|TRBJ1-5|once
CASHELGEEQPQHF
TGTGCCAGCCACGAGCTGGGGGAGGAACAGCCCCAGCATTTT
>TRBV19|-|TRBJ2-7|once
CASSITGGDSYEQYF
TGTGCCAGTAGTATCACAGGGGGGGACTCCTACGAGCAGTACTTC
>TRBV9|-|TRBJ2-5|-
CASSAGGETQYF
TGTGCCAGCAGCGCTGGCGGGGAGACCCAGTACTTC
>TRBV5-1|-|TRBJ2-3|-
CASSAGAHTDTQYF
TGCGCCAGCAGTGCAGGGGCCCACACAGATACGCAGTATTTT
>TRBV28|TRBD1|TRBJ1-3|-
CASSITGVGNTIYF
TGTGCCAGCAGTATCACAGGGGTCGGAAACACCATATATTTT
>TRBV12-3/TRBV12-4|TRBD1|TRBJ2-4|-
CASSQRQGDIQYF
TGTGCCAGCAGTCAAAGACAGGGGGACATTCAGTACTTC
>TRBV4-1|-|TRBJ2-7|-
CASSKQSSSDEQYF
TGCGCCAGCAGCAAACAGTCATCTAGCGACGAGCAGTACTTC